The 17 T cell receptor beta chains presented below share a single source sample, sequenced in a study of blood T cell repertoires in COVID-19. Assay used: immunoSEQ multiplex PCR; TCRdb lists only in-frame clones, some missing. There are under 65,000 clones in the sample; 75% to 90% occur only once, and 25% to 35% lies in the top ten. Material for sequencing was peripheral blood. The source of these receptors is a man in his sixties with COVID-19, enrolled during active disease.

The chain combines TRBV7-9 with TRBJ2-2; 7 nucleotides line up with TRBD1. Germline CDR1 SEHNR, CDR2 FQNEAQ (reference sequence). The J segment lost 2 bases and the V segment lost 3 bases, leaving 6 bases of the junction unmatched. The CDR3 spans 16 residues. The CDR3 sequence is CASSFPGTANTGELFF. The CDR3, as DNA: TGTGCCAGCAGCTTTCCCGGGACAGCAAACACCGGGGAGCTGTTTTTT.

The chain employs TRBV4-1 and TRBJ2-5, with D possibly being TRBD2 (5 bases). Germline V gene sequence: CDR1 MGHRA, CDR2 YSYEKL. The length of the CDR3 is 15 residues. V was trimmed by 1 base and J by 5 bases, leaving 14 bases between them. CDR3 in amino acids: CASSQGPSQRETQYF. The CDR3 bases are TGCGCCAGCAGCCAAGGCCCCTCCCAGCGGGAGACCCAGTACTTC.

The chain recombines TRBV27 with TRBJ2-7, with 10 bases fitting TRBD2. The CDR3 spans 13 residues. The V and J ends lost 6 bases and 2 bases, in that order; junction bases with no gene match: 1. Germline CDR1 is MNHEY and CDR2 is SMNVEV (reference sequence). CDR3 in DNA: TGTGCCAGCAGGCTAGCGGGAGCCTACGAGCAGTACTTC. It encodes CASRLAGAYEQYF.

This chain links TRBV3-1 (or the pseudogene TRBV3-2) with TRBJ2-3; D is ambiguous. V shed 1 base and J shed 6 bases, with 11 bases lying between them. In germline, CDR1 is LGHDT, CDR2 YNNKEL (reference sequence). The CDR3 runs 14 residues. CDR3 coding DNA: TGTGCCAGCAGCCAAGGTCTAGATGCGGATACGCAGTATTTT. Its protein is CASSQGLDADTQYF.

The rearrangement joins TRBV7-9 to TRBJ2-2, with 7 bases fitting TRBD2. There are 13 residues in the CDR3. Germline CDR1 and CDR2: SEHNR and FQNEAQ (reference sequence). V was pared by 8 bases and J by 4 bases, with 4 bases of the junction left unmatched. CDR3 DNA: TGTGCCAGCGGCGGGAGCGTCACCGGGGAGCTGTTTTTT. This encodes CASGGSVTGELFF.

V and J are TRBV27 and TRBJ1-5; 9 bases agree with TRBD1. Germline lookup yields CDR1 MNHEY and CDR2 SMNVEV (reference sequence). The CDR3 has 15 residues. Trimming took 2 bases from V and 7 from J; bases not matched to a gene: 6. The CDR3 nucleotides are TGTGCCAGCAGTTTAGGGACAGGGACTTCCCAGCCCCAGCATTTT. Protein sequence: CASSLGTGTSQPQHF.

The chain couples TRBV25-1 to TRBJ1-2; tentatively, D is TRBD1 (5 bases). Germline-derived CDR1 and CDR2 are MGHDK and SYGVNS. The CDR3 runs to 16 residues. Trimming stripped 5 bases from V and 5 bases from J, with 21 bases between. The CDR3 is CASSRDSVTGGYGYTF. CDR3 in DNA: TGTGCCAGCAGTAGGGACTCTGTCACAGGAGGGTATGGCTACACCTTC.

The chain joins TRBV7-6 to TRBJ2-3; TRBD2 is a possible D gene (5 bases). Germline CDR1 and CDR2: SGHVS and FNYEAQ. V lost 6 bases to trimming and J lost 4 bases, with 23 bases between them. This CDR3 region has 17 residues. The DNA for the CDR3 is TGTGCCAGCAGTTGGGGAAGCGCGGGCCGAGGATCAGATACGCAGTATTTT. Protein: CASSWGSAGRGSDTQYF.

The chain couples TRBV5-1 to TRBJ2-1; D may be TRBD2 (6 bases). There are 15 residues in the CDR3. V lost 0 bases, J lost 7 bases, and 14 bases lay in between. From germline, CDR1 is SGHRS and CDR2 YFSETQ. CDR3 coding DNA: TGCGCCAGCAGCTTGGGAGAGGTAGGAGGGAATGAGCAGTTCTTC. Translated, it gives CASSLGEVGGNEQFF.

J is TRBJ1-2 and V is TRBV9, with D tentatively TRBD1 (5 bases). V gave up 3 bases and J gave up 2 bases, with 14 bases separating them. The CDR3 runs to 15 residues. Germline assignment: CDR1 SGDLS and CDR2 YYNGEE. CDR3 coding DNA: TGTGCCAGCAGCGCCCACAGGAACTTAAACTATGGCTACACCTTC. It specifies CASSAHRNLNYGYTF.

This chain joins TRBV7-2 and TRBJ2-2, with D unresolved. Germline V lookup: CDR1 SGHTA, CDR2 FQGNSA. The CDR3 is made up of 13 amino acids. The V end lost 7 bases, the J end lost 0 bases, and 6 bases lay between the germline ends. The CDR3 loop is CASTLANTGELFF. The CDR3 bases are TGTGCCAGCACACTCGCGAACACCGGGGAGCTGTTTTTT. Combining the CDR3 with reference TRBV7-2 and TRBJ2-2 gives the whole variable domain GAGVSQSPSNKVTEKGKDVELRCDPISGHTALYWYRQSLGQGLEFLIYFQGNSAPDKSGLPSDRFSAERTGGSVSTLTIQRTQQEDSAVYLCASTLANTGELFFGEGSRLTVL.

The chain is built from TRBV27 and TRBJ2-7, with 8 bases fitting TRBD1. The CDR3 has 15 residues. Germline V gene sequence: CDR1 MNHEY, CDR2 SMNVEV (reference sequence). V was clipped by 3 bases and J by 2 bases; unmatched bases: 6. The CDR3 spells CASSFLRDRPYEQYF. CDR3 nucleotide sequence: TGTGCCAGCAGTTTCCTCCGGGACAGGCCCTACGAGCAGTACTTC.

The chain recombines TRBV19 with TRBJ1-4; 8 bases line up with TRBD1. The CDR3 loop spans 16 amino acids. CDR1 is LNHDA and CDR2 is SQIVND in the germline V gene (reference sequence). V trimming: 6 bases; J trimming: 1 base; junction bases outside the gene matches: 7. This CDR3 reads CASSPGQAITNEKLFF. In DNA, the CDR3 is TGTGCCAGTAGCCCGGGACAGGCAATAACTAATGAAAAACTGTTTTTT.

The chain links TRBV18 to TRBJ1-4; 8 bases fit TRBD1. The CDR3 contains 15 residues. CDR1 is KGHSH, CDR2 LQKENI, per germline. The junction had 8 bases not matched to a gene; V was cut back by 4 bases and J by 7 bases. In nucleotides, the CDR3 is TGTGCCAGCTCACGAACAGGGGGGTCGGTTGAAAAACTGTTTTTT. It specifies CASSRTGGSVEKLFF.

The chain links TRBV6-6 to TRBJ2-7; D may be TRBD2 (7 bases). The CDR3 length is 16 residues. Deletions cut 5 bases from V and 3 bases from J, with 20 bases between. The germline V gene encodes CDR1 MNHNY and CDR2 SVGAGI (reference sequence). CDR3 region: CASSPPIGGANYEQYF. The CDR3 DNA reads as TGTGCCAGCAGTCCACCTATAGGGGGGGCGAACTACGAGCAGTACTTC.

The V gene is TRBV4-1, the J gene TRBJ2-1; maybe TRBD2 (6 bases). With 5 bases removed from V and 2 bases from J, the gap between germline ends came to 10 bases. Germline CDR1 is MGHRA and CDR2 is YSYEKL. This CDR3 region has 14 residues. This CDR3 reads CASSLAEPYNEQFF. DNA of the CDR3: TGCGCCAGCAGCTTAGCGGAACCCTACAATGAGCAGTTCTTC.

This chain joins TRBV20-1 and TRBJ2-3; weak D call: TRBD2 (5 bases). V was shortened by 3 bases and J by 1 base, with 14 bases between the two germline ends. Germline-derived CDR1 and CDR2 are DFQATT and SNEGSKA (reference sequence). This CDR3 has 15 amino acids. The CDR3 region is CSASDPSWGTDTQYF. The CDR3 region has the DNA TGCAGTGCTAGTGATCCTAGCTGGGGCACAGATACGCAGTATTTT.